This TCR beta chain was profiled in a study of shared clonotypes between healthy human individuals. Regarding the study as a whole: Four donors had 4% to 5% of their naive CD4 clonotypes in common. Across subsets, estimated richness was generally greater for naive than for memory populations.

The germline gives CDR1 MDHEN, CDR2 SYDVKM. This CDR3 has 11 residues. Notes on this clone: Antigen unknown. The junction departs from germline at one end; a sequencing error may be responsible.

Assay runs were performed at deep level. Sequencing used immunoSEQ multiplex PCR; TCRdb keeps in-frame clones, though not all of them. Among about 380,000 clones listed, just over 95% were seen once. This receptor was identified in a man aged 30 to 39 in good health. V usage is TRBV28 and J usage is TRBJ2-7, with 8 nucleotides matching TRBD1. The sample consisted of memory CD8+ T cells sorted from blood. Subset given: CD45RO+ cells pooled with CCR7-negative TemRA cells. CDR3 sequence (DNA): TGTGCCAGCAGCCGAGCCCCGGACAGGGCCTTC. Translated, it gives CASSRAPDRAF.